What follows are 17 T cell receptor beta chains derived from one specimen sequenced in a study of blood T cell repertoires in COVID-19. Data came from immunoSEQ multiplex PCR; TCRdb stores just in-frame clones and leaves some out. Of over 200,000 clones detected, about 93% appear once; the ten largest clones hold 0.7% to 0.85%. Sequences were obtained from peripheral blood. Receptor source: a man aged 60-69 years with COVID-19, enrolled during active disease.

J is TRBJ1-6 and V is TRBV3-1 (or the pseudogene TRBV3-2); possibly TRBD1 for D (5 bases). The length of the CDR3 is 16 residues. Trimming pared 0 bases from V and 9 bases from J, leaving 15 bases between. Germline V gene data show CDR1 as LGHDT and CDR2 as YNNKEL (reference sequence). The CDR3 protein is CASSQDLGAIASPLHF. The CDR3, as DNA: TGTGCCAGCAGCCAAGATTTAGGGGCTATTGCTTCACCCCTCCACTTT.

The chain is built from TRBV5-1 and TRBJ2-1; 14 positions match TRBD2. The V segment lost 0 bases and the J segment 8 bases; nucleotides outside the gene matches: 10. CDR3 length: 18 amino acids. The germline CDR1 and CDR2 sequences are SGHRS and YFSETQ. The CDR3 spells CASSLGPGTSGRGDEQFF. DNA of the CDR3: TGCGCCAGCAGCTTGGGACCCGGGACTAGCGGGAGAGGCGATGAGCAGTTCTTC. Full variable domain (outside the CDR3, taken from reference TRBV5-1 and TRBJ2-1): KAGVTQTPRYLIKTRGQQVTLSCSPISGHRSVSWYQQTPGQGLQFLFEYFSETQRNKGNFPGRFSGRQFSNSRSEMNVSTLELGDSALYLCASSLGPGTSGRGDEQFFGPGTRLTVL.

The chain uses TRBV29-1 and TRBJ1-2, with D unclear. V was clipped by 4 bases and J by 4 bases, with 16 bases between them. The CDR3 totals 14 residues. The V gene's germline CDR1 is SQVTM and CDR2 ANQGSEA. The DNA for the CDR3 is TGCAGCGTTGCCCCCCGACTGGCGACCTATGGCTACACCTTC. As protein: CSVAPRLATYGYTF. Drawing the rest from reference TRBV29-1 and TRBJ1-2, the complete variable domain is SAVISQKPSRDICQRGTSLTIQCQVDSQVTMMFWYRQQPGQSLTLIATANQGSEATYESGFVIDKFPISRPNLTFSTLTVSNMSPEDSSIYLCSVAPRLATYGYTFGSGTRLTVV.

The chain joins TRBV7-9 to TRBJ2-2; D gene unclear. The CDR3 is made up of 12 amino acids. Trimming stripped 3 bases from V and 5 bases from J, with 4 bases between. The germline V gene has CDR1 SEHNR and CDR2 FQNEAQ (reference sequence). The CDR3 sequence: CASSFNTGELFF. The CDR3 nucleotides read TGTGCCAGCAGCTTTAATACCGGGGAGCTGTTTTTT. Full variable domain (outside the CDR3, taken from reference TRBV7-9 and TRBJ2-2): DTGVSQNPRHKITKRGQNVTFRCDPISEHNRLYWYRQTLGQGPEFLTYFQNEAQLEKSRLLSDRFSAERPKGSFSTLEIQRTEQGDSAMYLCASSFNTGELFFGEGSRLTVL.

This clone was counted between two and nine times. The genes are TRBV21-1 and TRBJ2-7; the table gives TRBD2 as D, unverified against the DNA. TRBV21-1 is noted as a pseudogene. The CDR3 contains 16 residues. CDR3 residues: CASSKVNSGSSYEQYF. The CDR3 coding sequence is TGTGCCAGCAGCAAAGTTAATAGCGGGAGCTCCTACGAGCAGTACTTC.

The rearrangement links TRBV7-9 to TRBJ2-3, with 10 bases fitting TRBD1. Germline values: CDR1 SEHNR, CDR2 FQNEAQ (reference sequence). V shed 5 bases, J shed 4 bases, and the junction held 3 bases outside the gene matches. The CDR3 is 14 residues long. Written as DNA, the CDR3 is TGTGCCAGCAGCAAAGGACAGGGGGCAGATACGCAGTATTTT. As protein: CASSKGQGADTQYF.

Here the CDR3 DNA reads TGTGCCAGCAGCCCCCTAGTCGGCGAGCAGTACTTC. Amino acid sequence: CASSPLVGEQYF. The gene calls are TRBV3-1 (or the pseudogene TRBV3-2) and TRBJ2-7; no clear D. This CDR3 has 12 amino acids. Germline lookup yields CDR1 LGHDT and CDR2 YNNKEL (reference sequence). V gave up 4 bases and J gave up 6 bases, with 10 bases separating them.

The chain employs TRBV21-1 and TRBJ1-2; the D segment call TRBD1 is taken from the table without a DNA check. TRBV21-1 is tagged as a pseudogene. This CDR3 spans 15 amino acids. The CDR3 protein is CASSLDRGANYGYTF. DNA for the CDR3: TGTGCCAGCAGCTTGGACAGGGGAGCTAACTATGGCTACACCTTC.

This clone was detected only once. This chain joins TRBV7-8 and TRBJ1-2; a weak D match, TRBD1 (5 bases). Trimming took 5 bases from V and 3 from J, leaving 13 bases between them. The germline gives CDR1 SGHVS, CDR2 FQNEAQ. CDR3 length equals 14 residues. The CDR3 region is CASSLTRVDYGYTF. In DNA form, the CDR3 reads TGTGCCAGCAGCCTAACCAGGGTAGACTATGGCTACACCTTC. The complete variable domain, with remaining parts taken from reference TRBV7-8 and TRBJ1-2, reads GAGVSQSPRYKVAKRGQDVALRCDPISGHVSLFWYQQALGQGPEFLTYFQNEAQLDKSGLPSDRFFAERPEGSVSTLKIQRTQQEDSAVYLCASSLTRVDYGYTFGSGTRLTVV.

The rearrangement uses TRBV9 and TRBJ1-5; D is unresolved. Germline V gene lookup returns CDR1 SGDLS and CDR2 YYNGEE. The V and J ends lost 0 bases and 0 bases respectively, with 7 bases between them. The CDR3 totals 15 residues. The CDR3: CASSVDEGSNQPQHF. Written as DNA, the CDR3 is TGTGCCAGCAGCGTAGATGAGGGTAGCAATCAGCCCCAGCATTTT. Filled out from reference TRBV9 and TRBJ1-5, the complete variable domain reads DSGVTQTPKHLITATGQRVTLRCSPRSGDLSVYWYQQSLDQGLQFLIQYYNGEERAKGNILERFSAQQFPDLHSELNLSSLELGDSALYFCASSVDEGSNQPQHFGDGTRLSIL.

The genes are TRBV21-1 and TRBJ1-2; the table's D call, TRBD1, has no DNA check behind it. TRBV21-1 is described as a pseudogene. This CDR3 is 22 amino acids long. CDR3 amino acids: CASSKVSGTVPSCARFRAFVNF. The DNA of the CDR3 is TGTGCCAGCAGCAAAGTATCCGGGACAGTCCCCTCTTGCGCCCGGTTTAGGGCCTTTGTAAACTTC.

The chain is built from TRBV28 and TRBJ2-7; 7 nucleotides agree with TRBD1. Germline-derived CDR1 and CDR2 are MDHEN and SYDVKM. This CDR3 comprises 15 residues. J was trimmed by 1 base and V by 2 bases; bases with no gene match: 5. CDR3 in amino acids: CASSLGTASSYEQYF. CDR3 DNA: TGTGCCAGCAGTTTAGGGACAGCCAGTTCCTACGAGCAGTACTTC.

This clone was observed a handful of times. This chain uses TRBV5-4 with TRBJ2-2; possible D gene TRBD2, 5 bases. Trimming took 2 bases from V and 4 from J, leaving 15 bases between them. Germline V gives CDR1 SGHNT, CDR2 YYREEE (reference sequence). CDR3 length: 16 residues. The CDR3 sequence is CASSLKLGGSTGELFF. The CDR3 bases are TGTGCCAGCAGCTTAAAACTAGGCGGTAGCACCGGGGAGCTGTTTTTT.

The CDR3 loop reads CAATPGHYTGELFF. CDR3 nucleotides: TGTGCCGCAACACCGGGACACTACACCGGGGAGCTGTTTTTT. The chain combines TRBV19 with TRBJ2-2; D is possibly TRBD1 (6 bases). This CDR3 has 14 amino acids. V was pared by 11 bases and J by 3 bases, with 16 bases between. The germline CDR1 and CDR2 sequences are LNHDA and SQIVND (reference sequence).

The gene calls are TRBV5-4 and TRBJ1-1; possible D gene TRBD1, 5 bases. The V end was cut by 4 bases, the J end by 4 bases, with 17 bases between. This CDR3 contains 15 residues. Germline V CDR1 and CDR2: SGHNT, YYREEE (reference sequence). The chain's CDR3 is CASSHMGRESTEAFF. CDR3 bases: TGTGCCAGCAGCCATATGGGGCGGGAAAGCACTGAAGCTTTCTTT.

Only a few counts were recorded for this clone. The chain's CDR3 is CASSPGRAADGYTF. The CDR3 nucleotides are TGTGCCAGTTCACCCGGCAGGGCGGCGGATGGCTACACCTTC. The rearrangement links TRBV19 to TRBJ1-2; a weak D match, TRBD1 (5 bases). The length of the CDR3 is 14 residues. The germline gives CDR1 LNHDA, CDR2 SQIVND (reference sequence). V was cut by 8 bases and J by 6 bases, with 19 bases left in between. Drawing the rest from reference TRBV19 and TRBJ1-2, the complete variable domain is DGGITQSPKYLFRKEGQNVTLSCEQNLNHDAMYWYRQDPGQGLRLIYYSQIVNDFQKGDIAEGYSVSREKKESFPLTVTSAQKNPTAFYLCASSPGRAADGYTFGSGTRLTVV.

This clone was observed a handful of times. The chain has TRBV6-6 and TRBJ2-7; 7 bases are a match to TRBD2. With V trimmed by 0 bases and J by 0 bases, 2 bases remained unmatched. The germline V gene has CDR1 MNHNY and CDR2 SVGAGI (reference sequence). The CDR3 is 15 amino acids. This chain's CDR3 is CASSYSGGGSYEQYF. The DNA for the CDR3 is TGTGCCAGCAGTTACTCGGGGGGGGGCTCCTACGAGCAGTACTTC.